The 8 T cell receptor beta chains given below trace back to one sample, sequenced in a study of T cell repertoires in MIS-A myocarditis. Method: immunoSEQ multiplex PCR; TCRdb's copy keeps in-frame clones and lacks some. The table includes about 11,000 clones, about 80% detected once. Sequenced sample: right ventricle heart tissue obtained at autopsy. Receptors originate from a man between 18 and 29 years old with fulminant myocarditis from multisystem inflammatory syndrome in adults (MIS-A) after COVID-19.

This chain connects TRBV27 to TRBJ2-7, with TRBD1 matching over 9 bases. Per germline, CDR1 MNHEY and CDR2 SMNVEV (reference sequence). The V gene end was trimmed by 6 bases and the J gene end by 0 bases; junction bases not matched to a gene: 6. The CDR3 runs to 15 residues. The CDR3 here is CASRSGTGSSYEQYF. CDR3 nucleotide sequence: TGTGCCAGCAGATCCGGGACAGGGTCCTCCTACGAGCAGTACTTC.

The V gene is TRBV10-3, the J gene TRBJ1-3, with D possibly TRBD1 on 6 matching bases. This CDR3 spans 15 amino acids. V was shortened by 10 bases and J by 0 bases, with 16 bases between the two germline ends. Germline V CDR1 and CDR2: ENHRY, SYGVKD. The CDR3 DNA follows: TGTGCCACCCGGACAGCAACCGACTCTGGAAACACCATATATTTT. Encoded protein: CATRTATDSGNTIYF.

CDR3 DNA sequence: TGTGCCACCAGCAGAGACCTATTGGACAGCTCGGAGGATCCAGAGACCCAGTACTTC. Its protein product is CATSRDLLDSSEDPETQYF. The V gene is TRBV15, the J gene TRBJ2-5; a possible D gene is TRBD1 (6 bases). Per germline, CDR1 LNHNV and CDR2 YYDKDF (reference sequence). The CDR3 is 19 residues long. The V gene lost 0 bases and the J gene lost 4 bases, with 24 bases spanning the gap.

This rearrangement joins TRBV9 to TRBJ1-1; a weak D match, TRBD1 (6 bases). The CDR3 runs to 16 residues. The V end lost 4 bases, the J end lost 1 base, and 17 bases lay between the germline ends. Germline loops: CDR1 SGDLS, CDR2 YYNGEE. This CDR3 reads CASSRKVGASNTEAFF. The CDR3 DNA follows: TGTGCCAGCAGCAGGAAGGTGGGGGCATCGAACACTGAAGCTTTCTTT.

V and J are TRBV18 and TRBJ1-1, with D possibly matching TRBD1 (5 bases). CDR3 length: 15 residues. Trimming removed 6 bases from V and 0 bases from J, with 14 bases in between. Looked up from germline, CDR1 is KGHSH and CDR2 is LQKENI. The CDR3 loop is CASSPQQGLNTEAFF. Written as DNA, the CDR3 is TGTGCCAGCTCCCCTCAGCAGGGACTGAACACTGAAGCTTTCTTT.

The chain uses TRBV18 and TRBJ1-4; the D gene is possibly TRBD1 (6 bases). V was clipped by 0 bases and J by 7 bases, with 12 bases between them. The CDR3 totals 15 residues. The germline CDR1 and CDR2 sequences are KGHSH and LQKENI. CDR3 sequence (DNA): TGTGCCAGCTCACCACCAGCAGGGGCGGGTGAAAAACTGTTTTTT. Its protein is CASSPPAGAGEKLFF.

The chain's CDR3 is CASIGTENNNYGYTF. The CDR3 region has the DNA TGTGCCAGCATTGGGACGGAAAATAATAACTATGGCTACACCTTC. The chain employs TRBV7-8 and TRBJ1-2; maybe TRBD1 (5 bases). This CDR3 has 15 amino acids. Looked up from germline, CDR1 is SGHVS and CDR2 is FQNEAQ. Trimming shortened V by 7 bases and J by 1 base, and 16 bases separated the two germline ends.

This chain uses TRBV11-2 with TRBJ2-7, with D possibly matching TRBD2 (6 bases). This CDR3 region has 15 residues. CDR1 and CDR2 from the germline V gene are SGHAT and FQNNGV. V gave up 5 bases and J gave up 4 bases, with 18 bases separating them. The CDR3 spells CASSPTTGVRYEQYF. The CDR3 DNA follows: TGTGCCAGCAGCCCCACGACGGGGGTCAGGTACGAGCAGTACTTC.